The 9 T cell receptor beta chains given below trace back to one sample, sequenced in a study of blood T cell repertoires in COVID-19. The repertoire was sequenced with immunoSEQ multiplex PCR; TCRdb's copy has only in-frame clones and lacks some. The sample shows around 80,000 clones, roughly 77% of them seen only once. The sample comprised peripheral blood. These receptor sequences come from a man in his fifties with active or convalescent COVID-19.

This clone is a singleton in its sample. The chain carries TRBV9 and TRBJ1-3; TRBD1 agrees at 8 bases. J lost 0 bases, V lost 0 bases, and 5 bases had no gene match. The CDR3 loop spans 17 amino acids. Germline CDR1 reads SGDLS; CDR2 reads YYNGEE. In nucleotides, the CDR3 is TGTGCCAGCAGCGTAGGGACAGGGATGAGCTCTGGAAACACCATATATTTT. Its protein product is CASSVGTGMSSGNTIYF.

The rearrangement links TRBV5-1 to TRBJ1-1, with D possibly matching TRBD1 (6 bases). V shed 2 bases and J shed 4 bases, with 9 bases lying between them. The CDR3 length is 13 residues. Germline CDR1 and CDR2: SGHRS and YFSETQ. This CDR3 reads CASSFSGATEAFF. CDR3 coding DNA: TGCGCCAGCAGCTTTTCAGGGGCCACTGAAGCTTTCTTT.

This clone occurred a few times. The chain uses TRBV9 and TRBJ1-2; D is possibly TRBD1 (6 bases). V lost 0 bases, J lost 3 bases, and 12 bases lay in between. The CDR3 runs 15 residues. Germline V lookup: CDR1 SGDLS, CDR2 YYNGEE. CDR3 region: CASSVGQVVDYGYTF. CDR3 in DNA: TGTGCCAGCAGCGTAGGACAGGTGGTTGACTATGGCTACACCTTC.

The chain couples TRBV21-1 to TRBJ2-7; TRBD2, the D gene given by the table, was not confirmed from the DNA. TRBV21-1 is marked as a pseudogene. This CDR3 is built from 19 residues. CDR3 sequence (DNA): TGTGCCAGCAGCAAATTTCGGAGATTTCTAGCGGGGGCCTCCTACGAGCAGTACTTC. It codes for CASSKFRRFLAGASYEQYF.

The gene calls are TRBV9 and TRBJ1-2, with a possible D match to TRBD1 (6 bases). The CDR3 loop spans 12 amino acids. Germline assignment: CDR1 SGDLS and CDR2 YYNGEE. Trimming pared 3 bases from V and 6 bases from J, leaving 9 bases between. The CDR3 reads CASSDTGHGYTF. The CDR3 DNA reads as TGTGCCAGCAGCGATACAGGGCATGGCTACACCTTC.

The J gene is TRBJ2-3, the V gene TRBV29-1; D is undetermined. Germline CDR1 reads SQVTM; CDR2 reads ANQGSEA. With 4 bases removed from V and 6 bases from J, the gap between germline ends came to 17 bases. There are 14 residues in the CDR3. The CDR3 protein is CSVGLSAVSDTQYF. The CDR3 DNA reads as TGCAGCGTTGGTCTGTCGGCGGTTTCGGATACGCAGTATTTT.

V is TRBV4-2 and J is TRBJ2-5; D is possibly TRBD2 (6 bases). CDR3 size: 15 residues. The germline gives CDR1 LGHNA, CDR2 YNFKEQ. V lost 0 bases to trimming and J lost 5 bases, with 13 bases between them. The CDR3 DNA reads TGTGCCAGCAGCCAAGAACAAAGGAGGGAGGAGACCCAGTACTTC. This encodes CASSQEQRREETQYF.

The V gene is TRBV6-2 or TRBV6-3, the J gene TRBJ1-2, with TRBD1 matching over 9 bases. The CDR3 extends over 17 amino acids. V gave up 6 bases and J gave up 3 bases; unmatched junction bases: 14. Looked up from germline, CDR1 is MNHEY and CDR2 is SVGEGT. In nucleotides, the CDR3 is TGTGCCAGCAGCGCCGACTTTACGGGACAGGGCGACTATGGCTACACCTTC. This codes for CASSADFTGQGDYGYTF.

The rearrangement uses TRBV14 and TRBJ2-5; no definite D call. The CDR3 covers 14 residues. The V end was cut by 1 base, the J end by 2 bases, with 8 bases between. CDR1 is SGHDN, CDR2 FVKESK, per germline. CDR3 in DNA: TGTGCCAGCAGCCAAGTTGGCGGTCAAGAGACCCAGTACTTC. Translated: CASSQVGGQETQYF.